A single sample gave rise to the 15 T cell receptor beta chains below, sequenced in a study of blood T cells in healthy people across ages. Next came a second PCR, run for about 7 to 12 cycles, which used a sample-barcoded 5' primer along with a J-beta primer mix. A single record per CDR3 protein comes from TCRdb applying MiXCR to the 5' RACE reads. The sample carries about 1.6 million distinct CDR3 sequences, about 31% recorded once. Source material: blood. The receptors originated from a woman aged 30 to 39 in good health.

V is TRBV28 and J is TRBJ1-2, with TRBD1 as a possible D gene (6 bases). Germline V gene data show CDR1 as MDHEN and CDR2 as SYDVKM. The CDR3 is 15 residues long. Trimming cost V 4 bases and J 5 bases, with 17 bases left between them. CDR3 protein: CASSSHRGQRYGYTF. DNA for the CDR3: TGTGCCAGCAGTTCGCACCGCGGACAGAGGTATGGCTACACCTTC.

Comments on this clonotype: Possible read error: a much larger clone is one base away. The chain uses TRBV10-3 and TRBJ2-5; 7 bases match TRBD1. The J call is uncertain, as TRBJ2-7 better fits the DNA end. In germline, CDR1 is ENHRY, CDR2 SYGVKD. This CDR3 region has 14 residues. In DNA form, the CDR3 reads TGTGCCGTCAGTGCGACAGGGACGTCCTACGAGCAGTACTTC. Its translation is CAVSATGTSYEQYF.

The CDR3 DNA reads TGTGCAATCAGCTTAAACGAGGAGGGGCGAAATACGCAGTATTTT. Amino acid sequence: CAISLNEEGRNTQYF. The chain combines TRBV7-9 with TRBJ2-3, with D perhaps TRBD2 (6 bases). The CDR3 is 15 amino acids. Germline V gives CDR1 SEHNR, CDR2 FQNEAQ (reference sequence).

This clonotype was counted many times. J is TRBJ2-7 and V is TRBV20-1; TRBD1 matches 8 bases. The CDR3 consists of 14 residues. CDR1 DFQATT and CDR2 SNEGSKA come from the germline V gene (reference sequence). V was pared by 4 bases and J by 4 bases, with 9 bases of the junction left unmatched. Written as DNA, the CDR3 is TGCAGTGCTAACCCCGGGACAGGTTCATACGAGCAGTACTTC. As protein: CSANPGTGSYEQYF.

This clonotype was detected only once. The CDR3 nucleotides read TGCAGTGCCAGAAGGCTCGAGCTTTTCCGCTCCTACGAGCAGTACTTC. Its protein is CSARRLELFRSYEQYF. The chain links TRBV20-1 to TRBJ2-7; no reliable D call. The CDR3 contains 16 residues. V was cut by 6 bases and J by 0 bases, with 21 bases left in between. Germline V CDR1 and CDR2: DFQATT, SNEGSKA (reference sequence).

This clonotype was seen ten or more times. The chain joins TRBV10-3 to TRBJ1-2, with 11 bases identical to TRBD1. Germline CDR1 is ENHRY and CDR2 is SYGVKD. Trimming at V came to 2 bases and at J to 9 bases, leaving 5 bases not matched to a gene. This CDR3 region has 14 residues. The chain's CDR3 is CAISEGDRGNSYTF. DNA of the CDR3: TGTGCCATCAGTGAGGGGGACAGGGGGAACAGCTACACCTTC.

This clonotype was seen repeatedly, ten times or more. The chain is built from TRBV11-2 and TRBJ1-2; D remains unclear. The length of the CDR3 is 15 residues. Trimming cost V 0 bases and J 4 bases, with 12 bases left between them. Per germline, CDR1 SGHAT and CDR2 FQNNGV. CDR3 DNA: TGTGCCAGCAGCTTAGAGATAGGGTCGCTCTATGGCTACACCTTC. Translation: CASSLEIGSLYGYTF.

This clonotype has at least ten counts. The chain carries TRBV4-1 and TRBJ2-3; no reliable D call. V was shortened by 4 bases and J by 1 base, with 15 bases between the two germline ends. The germline gives CDR1 MGHRA, CDR2 YSYEKL. This CDR3 region has 16 residues. The CDR3 region has the DNA TGCGCCAGCAGCCGCGCCGACGGGTCGGGCACAGATACGCAGTATTTT. Translated, it gives CASSRADGSGTDTQYF.

The chain joins TRBV7-8 to TRBJ2-7; 8 positions agree with TRBD2. The CDR3 runs to 16 residues. V lost 5 bases, J lost 1 base, and 10 bases stayed unmatched. Germline V CDR1 and CDR2: SGHVS, FQNEAQ. CDR3 nucleotides: TGTGCCAGCAGCACTAAGCGGGAGTTCCCTTCCTACGAGCAGTACTTC. Translated: CASSTKREFPSYEQYF.

This chain joins TRBV5-6 and TRBJ2-3, with D perhaps TRBD2 (6 bases). Trimming removed 10 bases from V and 0 bases from J, with 18 bases in between. The CDR3 totals 15 residues. CDR1 and CDR2 from the germline V gene are SGHDT and YYEEEE. The CDR3 spells CARCGASKSTDTQYF. As DNA, the CDR3 is TGTGCCCGGTGCGGGGCCTCGAAAAGCACAGATACGCAGTATTTT.

This clonotype turned up a few times. The rearrangement links TRBV29-1 to TRBJ2-2; D possibly corresponds to TRBD1 (6 bases). With 2 bases removed from V and 6 bases from J, the gap between germline ends came to 7 bases. The CDR3 runs to 12 residues. Germline V gene lookup returns CDR1 SQVTM and CDR2 ANQGSEA. The CDR3 nucleotides are TGCAGCGTTGAACAGGGGTCCGGGGAGCTGTTTTTT. It codes for CSVEQGSGELFF.

This clonotype was seen a handful of times. The chain joins TRBV6-1 to TRBJ1-3; 7 bases line up with TRBD1. V dropped 1 base and J dropped 1; count of bases not matched to a gene: 4. CDR1 and CDR2 from the germline V gene are MNHNS and SASEGT. The CDR3 consists of 16 residues. The CDR3 sequence: CASSEVATGSGNTIYF. The DNA of the CDR3 is TGTGCCAGCAGTGAAGTAGCGACAGGGTCTGGAAACACCATATATTTT.

This clonotype was picked up a small number of times. The chain employs TRBV20-1 and TRBJ2-7, with TRBD1 identical over 8 bases. The CDR3 totals 16 residues. V shed 3 bases and J 3 bases; nucleotides not matched to a gene: 13. Per germline, CDR1 DFQATT and CDR2 SNEGSKA (reference sequence). CDR3 residues: CSASPPGTGGVYEQYF. The CDR3 region has the DNA TGCAGTGCTAGTCCCCCCGGGACAGGAGGGGTCTACGAGCAGTACTTC.

With respect to this clonotype: At one boundary the junction diverges from the germline segment, which might be a read error. The genes are TRBV6-5 and TRBJ2-1, with D possibly TRBD1 on 6 matching bases. The germline V gene encodes CDR1 MNHEY and CDR2 SVGAGI. This CDR3 comprises 16 residues. The CDR3, as DNA: TGTGCCAACAGTTACGACAGGCTAGGCTCCTACAATGAGCAGTTCTTC. Translating it yields CANSYDRLGSYNEQFF.

The chain has TRBV10-3 and TRBJ2-3, with 7 nucleotides matching TRBD1. From germline, CDR1 is ENHRY and CDR2 SYGVKD. CDR3 length: 17 amino acids. J was trimmed by 0 bases and V by 2 bases; bases with no gene match: 8. CDR3 protein: CAISETNTGASTDTQYF. CDR3 nucleotides: TGTGCCATCAGTGAGACCAATACAGGGGCTAGCACAGATACGCAGTATTTT.